These 14 T cell receptor beta chains were sequenced from one sample in a study of shared clonotypes between healthy human individuals. Data came from immunoSEQ multiplex PCR; TCRdb stores just in-frame clones and leaves some out. The table shows about 1.1 million clones, with around 78% occurring only once. Sequencing input: memory CD4+ T cells from PBMCs. Subset given: CD45RA-negative fraction. The receptors originated from a man younger than 30 in good health. Some clones in this sample may be carry-over from other donors' samples.

The rearrangement links TRBV11-2 to TRBJ2-7; D tentatively fits TRBD1 or TRBD2 (5 bases each). V gave up 5 bases and J gave up 4 bases, with 15 bases separating them. Germline-derived CDR1 and CDR2 are SGHAT and FQNNGV. The CDR3 contains 14 residues. CDR3 sequence: CASSPLRGRYEQYF. The DNA for the CDR3 is TGTGCCAGCAGCCCCCTGAGGGGCCGATACGAGCAGTACTTC. The whole variable domain, remainder taken from reference TRBV11-2 and TRBJ2-7, is EAGVAQSPRYKIIEKRQSVAFWCNPISGHATLYWYQQILGQGPKLLIQFQNNGVVDDSQLPKDRFSAERLKGVDSTLKIQPAKLEDSAVYLCASSPLRGRYEQYFGPGTRLTVT.

To note about this clone: The same CDR3 also results from other DNA sequences found in this sample. The rearrangement uses TRBV18 and TRBJ2-7; D remains ambiguous. With 0 bases removed from V and 4 bases from J, the gap between germline ends came to 7 bases. Germline V gene sequence: CDR1 KGHSH, CDR2 LQKENI. There are 13 residues in the CDR3. For the CDR3, the DNA is TGTGCCAGCTCACCACCGGCAGGTTACGAGCAGTACTTC. This translates into CASSPPAGYEQYF.

The chain employs TRBV7-6 and TRBJ2-7; weak D call: TRBD1 (5 bases). Germline CDR1 and CDR2: SGHVS and FNYEAQ. Trimming left V 5 bases short and J 6 bases short, with 11 bases between. CDR3 length: 12 residues. The DNA for the CDR3 is TGTGCCAGCAGCCTGTGGCAGGGCGAGCAGTACTTC. Protein product: CASSLWQGEQYF.

The chain joins TRBV28 to TRBJ2-1, with TRBD2 matching 8 bases. The CDR3 is made up of 15 amino acids. The germline V gene has CDR1 MDHEN and CDR2 SYDVKM. V was clipped by 6 bases and J by 0 bases; unmatched bases: 4. In DNA form, the CDR3 reads TGTGCCAGCAGACCCGGGACTAGCTCCTACAATGAGCAGTTCTTC. Amino acid sequence: CASRPGTSSYNEQFF.

The chain couples TRBV7-3 to TRBJ1-4; D remains unclear. The CDR3 covers 14 residues. Germline V CDR1 and CDR2: SGHTA, FQGTGA. Trimming removed 2 bases at V and 5 bases at J, with 9 bases between. The CDR3 loop is CASSLDPSNEKLFF. DNA of the CDR3: TGTGCCAGCAGCTTAGACCCGTCCAATGAAAAACTGTTTTTT.

CDR3: CATSRARTGGLETQYF. CDR3 nucleotide sequence: TGTGCCACCAGCAGAGCAAGGACAGGGGGGTTAGAGACCCAGTACTTC. V and J are TRBV15 and TRBJ2-5, with 10 bases fitting TRBD1. J was trimmed by 4 bases and V by 1 base; bases with no gene match: 6. CDR1 and CDR2 (germline): LNHNV, YYDKDF (reference sequence). The CDR3 loop spans 16 amino acids.

The V gene is TRBV29-1, the J gene TRBJ2-1; 9 positions match TRBD1. This CDR3 region has 14 residues. V was pared by 7 bases and J by 4 bases, with 8 bases of the junction left unmatched. Germline values: CDR1 SQVTM, CDR2 ANQGSEA. The CDR3: CSAVQGAAYNEQFF. The CDR3 region has the DNA TGCAGCGCAGTACAGGGGGCGGCGTACAATGAGCAGTTCTTC.

The chain has TRBV19 and TRBJ2-2, with D perhaps matching TRBD1 (5 bases). Trimming took 2 bases from V and 5 from J, leaving 21 bases between them. Germline values: CDR1 LNHDA, CDR2 SQIVND (reference sequence). The CDR3 loop spans 18 amino acids. For the CDR3, the DNA is TGTGCCAGTAGTATAAGTAGGGGCAGACAGTCATGGACCGGGGAGCTGTTTTTT. Encoded protein: CASSISRGRQSWTGELFF.

This chain connects TRBV28 to TRBJ2-7; 9 bases line up with TRBD2. CDR1 and CDR2 (germline): MDHEN, SYDVKM. Unmatched junction bases numbered 4, after V lost 2 bases and J lost 2 bases. CDR3 length: 15 residues. In nucleotides, the CDR3 is TGTGCCAGCAGTTTAGGGGCGGGAGGGCCCTACGAGCAGTACTTC. It specifies CASSLGAGGPYEQYF.

V and J are TRBV20-1 and TRBJ2-1; D is uncertain. With 5 bases removed from V and 5 bases from J, the gap between germline ends came to 7 bases. The germline V gene encodes CDR1 DFQATT and CDR2 SNEGSKA (reference sequence). The length of the CDR3 is 11 residues. The CDR3 DNA reads TGCAGTGCTGAAGGCAACAATGAGCAGTTCTTC. This sequence encodes CSAEGNNEQFF.

This clone appeared a few times. The CDR3 DNA is TGTGCCAGCAGTTACTCGAGGGACAGGGTCTACGAGCAGTACTTC. Its protein is CASSYSRDRVYEQYF. V and J are TRBV6-5 and TRBJ2-7; 9 bases agree with TRBD1. CDR3 length: 15 amino acids. Germline V CDR1 and CDR2: MNHEY, SVGAGI. The ends lost 0 bases at V and 3 bases at J; junction bases unmatched: 3.

The V call is TRBV6-1, the J call TRBJ2-5; D is possibly TRBD2 (6 bases). V gave up 7 bases and J gave up 7 bases, with 16 bases separating them. CDR1 and CDR2 (germline): MNHNS, SASEGT. The CDR3 length is 13 residues. CDR3 coding DNA: TGTGCCAGCACCGGGACTGGCCCCAGGACCCAGTACTTC. It specifies CASTGTGPRTQYF.

This chain's CDR3 is CASSQGDSSSTEAFF. As DNA, the CDR3 is TGCGCCAGCAGCCAAGGGGACAGCTCTAGCACTGAAGCTTTCTTT. The chain uses TRBV4-3 and TRBJ1-1, with 7 bases identical to TRBD1. The CDR3 is 15 residues long. With V trimmed by 1 base and J by 4 bases, 6 bases remained unmatched. Germline lookup yields CDR1 LGHNA and CDR2 YSLEER.

This clone was detected many times. In the same sample, other DNA sequences code for this CDR3. The chain recombines TRBV6-5 with TRBJ1-5, with D hard to call. The CDR3 has 14 residues. The V end lost 0 bases, the J end lost 4 bases, and 7 bases lay between the germline ends. CDR1 MNHEY and CDR2 SVGAGI come from the germline V gene. CDR3 sequence: CASSYSRSNQPQHF. The CDR3 DNA follows: TGTGCCAGCAGTTACTCGAGAAGTAATCAGCCCCAGCATTTT.